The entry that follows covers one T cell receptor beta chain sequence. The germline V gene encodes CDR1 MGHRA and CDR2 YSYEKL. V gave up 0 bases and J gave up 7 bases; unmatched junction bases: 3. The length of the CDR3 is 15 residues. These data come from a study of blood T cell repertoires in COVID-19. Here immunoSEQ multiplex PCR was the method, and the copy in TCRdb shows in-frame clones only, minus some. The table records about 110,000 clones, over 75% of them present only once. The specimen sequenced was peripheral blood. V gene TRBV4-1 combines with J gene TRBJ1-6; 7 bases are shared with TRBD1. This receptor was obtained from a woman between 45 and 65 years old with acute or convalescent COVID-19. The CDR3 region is CASSQEDRINSPLHF. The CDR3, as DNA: TGCGCCAGCAGCCAAGAGGACAGGATCAATTCACCCCTCCACTTT.